This T cell receptor beta chain originates from a study of T cell responses to AZD1222 COVID-19 vaccine. Notes on the study in general: Among AZD1222 vaccinees, only 5 to 7 were seropositive at baseline. The donor cohort was predominantly white British with a female majority, and clonal diversity may have been underestimated. Spike-specific TCR breadth and depth rose after two AZD1222 doses. Close to half of all spike-specific TCRs reportedly target regions of the variants that are unmutated.

Using immunoSEQ multiplex PCR, the repertoire was profiled, and TCRdb retains in-frame clones only, with some absent. The sample lists approximately 170,000 clones; roughly 92% were seen once. Trimming stripped 5 bases from V and 5 bases from J, with 19 bases between. The V gene's germline CDR1 is KGHSH and CDR2 LQKENI. CDR3 size: 15 residues. With regard to this clone: The antigen remains undetermined.

The sequencing used peripheral blood, collected on day 0 of AZD1222 vaccination. The chain couples TRBV18 to TRBJ2-7; D possibly corresponds to TRBD1 (6 bases). This receptor was obtained from an adult in good health. This CDR3 reads CASSYRTALMDEQYF. CDR3 sequence (DNA): TGTGCCAGCTCATACAGGACAGCCCTGATGGACGAGCAGTACTTC.